This T cell receptor (beta chain) is from a study of CD8 T cells in Susac syndrome. Study as a whole: When blood was drawn, the patients with Susac syndrome were therapy-naive, on corticosteroids, or on intravenous immunoglobulin alone. Whole-study findings and limits: Clonal expansion was not observed in the Susac syndrome CD4+ T cell repertoires.

Germline V gives CDR1 SGHTA, CDR2 FQGTGA. This CDR3 is built from 13 residues. V gave up 3 bases and J gave up 4 bases; unmatched junction bases: 1. Concerning this clonotype itself: The antigen is not known.

Negative isolation was used for CD8+ and CD4+ T cells and FACS enrichment for TEMRA cells. RNA, at roughly 0.5 to 1 ug, was reverse transcribed with random hexamers. An immunoSEQ multiplex PCR amplified TCR beta CDR3 over 54 Vbeta and 13 Jbeta. From the immunoSEQ multiplex PCR reads, TCRdb called clonotypes with MiXCR, one entry per CDR3 protein. The table has more than 150,000 distinct CDR3 sequences, 85% to 95% seen once; the top ten hold 0.15% to 0.2%. The sequenced sample was CD4+ T cells from PBMCs. This clonotype was sampled from a human donor with Susac syndrome. This chain links TRBV7-3 with TRBJ2-3, with 7 positions matching TRBD2. The CDR3 nucleotides are TGTGCCAGCAGCTTCGGACTAGCAGATACGCAGTATTTT. This gives the protein CASSFGLADTQYF.